Listed below are T cell receptor beta chains from one sample, sequenced in a study of blood T cell repertoires in COVID-19. Data came from immunoSEQ multiplex PCR; TCRdb stores just in-frame clones and leaves some out. The table records around 250,000 clones, 89% of them present only once. Sequenced input: peripheral blood. Source of these receptors: a woman aged 40 to 50 who had recovered from COVID-19. CDR3s include the opening cysteine and the closing phenylalanine or tryptophan. Each record gives: D gene, V gene, clone size, J gene, CDR3 DNA, CDR3 protein. D genes are given only for firm matches. Some rows have no size entry. The others give once, few or many, or a class for an expanded clone.

d_gene: -
v_gene: TRBV2
abundance: -
j_gene: TRBJ2-1
CDR3nt: TGTGCCAGCAGCCTCCTCCAGGGGATAGGTGAGCAGTTCTTC
CDR3aa: CASSLLQGIGEQFF

d_gene: TRBD2
v_gene: TRBV11-2
abundance: -
j_gene: TRBJ2-7
CDR3nt: TGTGCCGGCAGCTCAGCCCTGGTTAGCGGGAATACCCACGAGCAGTACTTC
CDR3aa: CAGSSALVSGNTHEQYF

d_gene: TRBD1
v_gene: TRBV6-1
abundance: -
j_gene: TRBJ1-4
CDR3nt: TGTGCCAGCAGTGAACGTGTGACAGGGGTCGTAGTTAATGAAAAACTGTTTTTT
CDR3aa: CASSERVTGVVVNEKLFF

d_gene: TRBD1
v_gene: TRBV28
abundance: -
j_gene: TRBJ1-3
CDR3nt: TGTGCCAGCAGTTTACCCCGGACAGGGGTGGGAAACACCATATATTTT
CDR3aa: CASSLPRTGVGNTIYF

d_gene: -
v_gene: TRBV18
abundance: -
j_gene: TRBJ2-3
CDR3nt: TGTGCCAGCTCACCACTGGGGGCTGGCACAGATACGCAGTATTTT
CDR3aa: CASSPLGAGTDTQYF

d_gene: TRBD2
v_gene: TRBV7-9
abundance: many
j_gene: TRBJ2-1
CDR3nt: TGTGCCAGCAGCGGGACTAGCGGGATTGAGGAGCAGTTCTTC
CDR3aa: CASSGTSGIEEQFF

d_gene: TRBD1
v_gene: TRBV19
abundance: once
j_gene: TRBJ1-3
CDR3nt: TGTGCCAGTAGTTCCACCGGGACAGCCTCTATAGACACCATATATTTT
CDR3aa: CASSSTGTASIDTIYF

d_gene: -
v_gene: TRBV7-2
abundance: -
j_gene: TRBJ2-1
CDR3nt: TGTGCCAGCAGCTTACTGGCTAGCAGCTACAATGAGCAGTTCTTC
CDR3aa: CASSLLASSYNEQFF

d_gene: -
v_gene: TRBV23-1
abundance: once
j_gene: TRBJ2-7
CDR3nt: TGCGCTCAGCCCCTAGACAGAGGCTACGAGCAGTACTTC
CDR3aa: CAQPLDRGYEQYF

d_gene: -
v_gene: TRBV11-2
abundance: -
j_gene: TRBJ2-2
CDR3nt: TGTGCCAGCAGCTTAGTCTACACCGGGGAGCTGTTTTTT
CDR3aa: CASSLVYTGELFF

d_gene: -
v_gene: TRBV28
abundance: -
j_gene: TRBJ1-6
CDR3nt: TGTGCCAGCAGACAACAGGGCGGTTTTTCACCCCTCCACTTT
CDR3aa: CASRQQGGFSPLHF

d_gene: -
v_gene: TRBV7-9
abundance: -
j_gene: TRBJ1-4
CDR3nt: TGTGCCAGCAGCCCTCTCGGGGGTAAAGTTGGGCTTGATGAAAAACTGTTTTTT
CDR3aa: CASSPLGGKVGLDEKLFF

d_gene: TRBD1
v_gene: TRBV28
abundance: once
j_gene: TRBJ2-1
CDR3nt: TGTGCCAGCAGTCCAGGGGGCGCGGGTTGGTACAATGAGCAGTTCTTC
CDR3aa: CASSPGGAGWYNEQFF

d_gene: TRBD2
v_gene: TRBV27
abundance: -
j_gene: TRBJ2-7
CDR3nt: TGTGCCAGCAGTTTTCTAGCGGGAGAGGATGAGCAGTACTTC
CDR3aa: CASSFLAGEDEQYF

d_gene: TRBD1
v_gene: TRBV10-2
abundance: -
j_gene: TRBJ2-5
CDR3nt: TGCGCCAGCAGTGATATAGAGGACAGGGCTGAGACCCAGTACTTC
CDR3aa: CASSDIEDRAETQYF

d_gene: TRBD1
v_gene: TRBV5-1
abundance: -
j_gene: TRBJ2-5
CDR3nt: TGCGCCAGCAGGGGACAGCAAGAGACCCAGTACTTC
CDR3aa: CASRGQQETQYF

d_gene: TRBD2
v_gene: TRBV3-1/TRBV3-2
abundance: -
j_gene: TRBJ2-1
CDR3nt: TGTGCCAGCAGTCGACTAGCGGGAGAGAATGAGCAGTTCTTC
CDR3aa: CASSRLAGENEQFF

d_gene: -
v_gene: TRBV18
abundance: -
j_gene: TRBJ1-2
CDR3nt: TGTGCCAGCTCACCACCGATCCAGGTGGGAGATGGCTACACCTTC
CDR3aa: CASSPPIQVGDGYTF

d_gene: -
v_gene: TRBV7-2
abundance: few
j_gene: TRBJ2-1
CDR3nt: TGTGCCAGCAGCTTAGCCCTGGGCATCGAGCAGTTCTTC
CDR3aa: CASSLALGIEQFF

d_gene: TRBD1
v_gene: TRBV2
abundance: -
j_gene: TRBJ2-7
CDR3nt: TGTGCCAGCAGTGAAACGGGACAGGGGGCCTACGAGCAGTACTTC
CDR3aa: CASSETGQGAYEQYF

d_gene: TRBD1
v_gene: TRBV5-1
abundance: -
j_gene: TRBJ1-2
CDR3nt: TGCGCCAGCAGCGGGGGACAGGGGGCGCTCGGCTACACCTTC
CDR3aa: CASSGGQGALGYTF

d_gene: -
v_gene: TRBV27
abundance: few
j_gene: TRBJ1-1
CDR3nt: TGTGCCAGCAGTTCCCTAGAGGCCACTGAAGCTTTCTTT
CDR3aa: CASSSLEATEAFF

d_gene: TRBD1
v_gene: TRBV5-5
abundance: -
j_gene: TRBJ2-1
CDR3nt: TGTGCCAGCAGCTACGGACAGGGCCCGGGTTTTGAGCAGTTCTTC
CDR3aa: CASSYGQGPGFEQFF

d_gene: TRBD1
v_gene: TRBV28
abundance: -
j_gene: TRBJ2-1
CDR3nt: TGTGCCAGCAGACTACAGGGGAGCTCCTACAATGAGCAGTTCTTC
CDR3aa: CASRLQGSSYNEQFF

d_gene: TRBD2
v_gene: TRBV2
abundance: -
j_gene: TRBJ2-7
CDR3nt: TGTGCCAGCAGAACTGGACTAGCGGGAGACCCGAACGAGCAGTACTTC
CDR3aa: CASRTGLAGDPNEQYF

d_gene: -
v_gene: TRBV21-1
abundance: -
j_gene: TRBJ2-7
CDR3nt: TGTGCCAGCAGCAGCCGGGACAGGTCCTACGAGCAGTACTTC
CDR3aa: CASSSRDRSYEQYF

d_gene: TRBD2
v_gene: TRBV10-3
abundance: -
j_gene: TRBJ2-7
CDR3nt: TGTGCCATCAGTGAGGCCAGCGGGAGGGCCATGGACGAGCAGTACTTC
CDR3aa: CAISEASGRAMDEQYF

d_gene: TRBD2
v_gene: TRBV3-1/TRBV3-2
abundance: -
j_gene: TRBJ2-3
CDR3nt: TGTGCCAGCAGCCAAGATCTGGGCCTAGCGGGACCCCCAGATACGCAGTATTTT
CDR3aa: CASSQDLGLAGPPDTQYF

d_gene: TRBD2
v_gene: TRBV7-6
abundance: -
j_gene: TRBJ2-3
CDR3nt: TGTGCCAGCAGCTTAATACTAGCGGCCCCTACGGATACGCAGTATTTT
CDR3aa: CASSLILAAPTDTQYF

d_gene: -
v_gene: TRBV25-1
abundance: once
j_gene: TRBJ2-1
CDR3nt: TGTGCCAGCAGCGGAGTGGGGGGTAATGAGCAGTTCTTC
CDR3aa: CASSGVGGNEQFF

d_gene: TRBD2
v_gene: TRBV24-1
abundance: -
j_gene: TRBJ2-2
CDR3nt: TGTGCCACCAGTGATTTCCTAGCGGGAGATACCGGGGAGCTGTTTTTT
CDR3aa: CATSDFLAGDTGELFF

d_gene: TRBD2
v_gene: TRBV5-4
abundance: -
j_gene: TRBJ2-7
CDR3nt: TGTGCCAGCAGCTTTGGCGGGAGTGAGCAGTACTTC
CDR3aa: CASSFGGSEQYF

d_gene: TRBD2
v_gene: TRBV7-2
abundance: -
j_gene: TRBJ2-1
CDR3nt: TGTGCCAGCAGCTACGGACTAGCGGGACACAATGAGCAGTTCTTC
CDR3aa: CASSYGLAGHNEQFF

d_gene: -
v_gene: TRBV2
abundance: -
j_gene: TRBJ1-1
CDR3nt: TGTGCCAGCAGTGACCCGATCCGAGGAAACACTGAAGCTTTCTTT
CDR3aa: CASSDPIRGNTEAFF

d_gene: TRBD1
v_gene: TRBV2
abundance: -
j_gene: TRBJ1-2
CDR3nt: TGTGCCAGCAGTCGGACAGGCTATGGCTACACCTTC
CDR3aa: CASSRTGYGYTF

d_gene: -
v_gene: TRBV19
abundance: -
j_gene: TRBJ1-3
CDR3nt: TGTGCCAGTAGTAGGGCGCCCTGGATGAGCTCTGGAAACACCATATATTTT
CDR3aa: CASSRAPWMSSGNTIYF

d_gene: TRBD1
v_gene: TRBV3-1/TRBV3-2
abundance: -
j_gene: TRBJ2-3
CDR3nt: TGTGCCAGCAGCCCCCAGGGGGCCGGAACAGATACGCAGTATTTT
CDR3aa: CASSPQGAGTDTQYF

d_gene: -
v_gene: TRBV7-9
abundance: -
j_gene: TRBJ1-1
CDR3nt: TGTGCCAGCAGCCGGACAGTAAACACTGAAGCTTTCTTT
CDR3aa: CASSRTVNTEAFF

d_gene: TRBD1
v_gene: TRBV24-1
abundance: -
j_gene: TRBJ2-4
CDR3nt: TGTGCCACCAGTGATAACCGGGACAGGGCAAACATTCAGTACTTC
CDR3aa: CATSDNRDRANIQYF

d_gene: -
v_gene: TRBV12-3/TRBV12-4
abundance: -
j_gene: TRBJ1-2
CDR3nt: TGTGCCAGCAGGATCAGTCGTGGCTACACCTTC
CDR3aa: CASRISRGYTF

d_gene: -
v_gene: TRBV30
abundance: -
j_gene: TRBJ2-1
CDR3nt: TGTGCCTGGAGTGTGCCAGGGGGGCCCTACAATGAGCAGTTCTTC
CDR3aa: CAWSVPGGPYNEQFF

d_gene: -
v_gene: TRBV6-1
abundance: -
j_gene: TRBJ1-2
CDR3nt: TGTGCCAGCAGTGAAGGTCGGTATGGCTACACCTTC
CDR3aa: CASSEGRYGYTF

d_gene: -
v_gene: TRBV28
abundance: -
j_gene: TRBJ2-7
CDR3nt: TGTGCCAGCACCGCGCCTTTGTCGGGAGAGTTGGACGAGCAGTACTTC
CDR3aa: CASTAPLSGELDEQYF

d_gene: TRBD1
v_gene: TRBV2
abundance: -
j_gene: TRBJ2-2
CDR3nt: TGTGCCAGCAGCGGGACAGGGAACACCGGGGAGCTGTTTTTT
CDR3aa: CASSGTGNTGELFF

d_gene: TRBD1
v_gene: TRBV12-3/TRBV12-4
abundance: -
j_gene: TRBJ2-7
CDR3nt: TGTGCCAGCAGCCTGACAGGGGCGGACGAGCAGTACTTC
CDR3aa: CASSLTGADEQYF

d_gene: -
v_gene: TRBV24-1
abundance: -
j_gene: TRBJ2-2
CDR3nt: TGTGCCACCAGTGATCCGGGACAAGACACCGGGGAGCTGTTTTTT
CDR3aa: CATSDPGQDTGELFF

d_gene: TRBD2
v_gene: TRBV27
abundance: -
j_gene: TRBJ2-1
CDR3nt: TGTGCCAGCAGTCCTGGACTAGGACGCCATGAGCAGTTCTTC
CDR3aa: CASSPGLGRHEQFF

d_gene: -
v_gene: TRBV28
abundance: -
j_gene: TRBJ2-7
CDR3nt: TGTGCCAGCAGTTCCTTGACTAGACTAGGGTACGAGCAGTACTTC
CDR3aa: CASSSLTRLGYEQYF

d_gene: -
v_gene: TRBV27
abundance: -
j_gene: TRBJ2-7
CDR3nt: TGTGCCAGCAGTTTTGGTGCGGGGTCCTACGAGCAGTACTTC
CDR3aa: CASSFGAGSYEQYF

d_gene: TRBD1
v_gene: TRBV30
abundance: -
j_gene: TRBJ1-4
CDR3nt: TGTGCCTGGAGCGGGGGGACAGGGAATGAAAAACTGTTTTTT
CDR3aa: CAWSGGTGNEKLFF

d_gene: TRBD2
v_gene: TRBV9
abundance: -
j_gene: TRBJ2-1
CDR3nt: TGTGCCAGCAGCGTAGGGCCCACCCTAGCGGGGTCCTACAATGAGCAGTTCTTC
CDR3aa: CASSVGPTLAGSYNEQFF

d_gene: TRBD1
v_gene: TRBV19
abundance: -
j_gene: TRBJ1-3
CDR3nt: TGTGCCAGTAGTCCATTGACAGGGGAAAACACCATATATTTT
CDR3aa: CASSPLTGENTIYF